This TCR beta chain is drawn from a study of memory CD4+ T cells and cytomegalovirus serostatus (dated by TCRdb to about 2019). With respect to the entire study: A total of roughly 33 healthy Belgian adults, of whom 9 were CMV seropositive and about 25 were CMV seronegative, were included in the cohort. CD4+ memory TCRbeta repertoires of a Belgian cohort with known cytomegalovirus serostatus were sequenced in order to replicate a published TCR-based CMV serostatus classifier. The study at large found these results: Among the 160 or so previously reported CMV-associated TCRbeta sequences, 67 showed up in the CD4+ memory repertoires, with each one found in between one and five individuals. Only CD4+CD45RO+ memory cells were sequenced, unlike the original study, which covered naive and memory CD4+ and CD8+ populations. The original-framework classifier achieved a median bootstrapped AUC of 0.95 with a 95% CI of 0.76-1.00 on the Belgian cohort. For CMV serostatus prediction, a median bootstrapped AUC of 0.95 was reached with the original framework, and a median bootstrapped AUC of about 0.91 was reached with a US-trained random forest. Results were interpreted as suggesting that the CMV-associated TCR signature is largely present in the CD4+ memory repertoire.

Genomic DNA was extracted from sorted cells with the Quick-DNA Microprep Kit. Amplification of TCRbeta DNA was done with the immunoSEQ hsTCRbeta kit, following the protocol from the manufacturer. An Illumina MiSeq instrument was used to sequence the TCRbeta libraries. Processing in the source paper ran as follows. Once out-of-frame sequences had been removed, more than 2 million distinct TCRbeta sequences were left, which works out to an average of around 67,000 per individual. Each individual was scored using the number of about 180 previously reported CMV-associated TCRbeta sequences that the individual carried and the total number of productive distinct TCRbeta sequences. A beta-binomial model was reimplemented in Python, and random forests from scikit-learn, run with default parameters, were trained on data from the US cohort. Classifier performance on the Belgian cohort was reported as the median AUC with percentile confidence intervals calculated over 10,000 bootstrap iterations. TCRdb mirrors the immuneACCESS table, restricted to in-frame sequences. Some clones are absent from its copies; in checked studies, under half trace to an unresolved V gene, and the reason for the others is unknown. The V and J calls and clone size are taken from that table; D and trimming were inferred from the DNA. The sample table shows some 52,000 clones, and over 70% are seen once. 2% of the sample is taken by the ten largest.

Concerning this clone: Its antigen is still unknown. No much larger clone is present one base from it, and per-base qualities are unavailable.

Single viable CD3+CD4+CD8-CD45RO+ cells were sorted as memory CD4+ T cells on a FACSAria II. CMV serostatus was determined with a Roche Elecsys assay detecting serum IgG against CMV pp150, pp28, p38 and p52. After the samples were thawed, total CD4+ T cells were enriched through positive selection using CD4 magnetic microbeads. The samples came from a different study that was designed specifically to examine the CD4+ T cell memory repertoire. Peripheral blood mononuclear cells were isolated and cryopreserved according to standard operating procedures, and serum was stored at -80 degrees C. The staining used CD3-PerCP (BW264/56), CD4-APC (RPA-T4), CD45RO-PE (UCHT1) and CD8-Pacific Orange (3B5) antibodies, and Sytox blue was used to exclude non-viable cells. Trimming removed 4 bases from V and 3 bases from J; the gene matches leave 8 bases unexplained. The CDR3, from cysteine to phenylalanine, totals 15 residues. This entry keeps only the CDR3 DNA: 45 bases, framed from base 1. The germline V gene supplies CDR1 LGHNA and CDR2 YNFKEQ.

The sequence links TRBV4-2 to TRBJ1-1, with 7 bases aligning to TRBD1. The sequenced sample consisted of memory CD4+ T cells from blood. This clonotype was sampled from an adult in good health and CMV-seropositive. The DNA is TGTGCCAGCAGCCCGACAGGGCGAAGGGACACTGAAGCTTTCTTT. This translates into CASSPTGRRDTEAFF.